This T cell receptor (beta chain) comes out of a study of T cell responses to AZD1222 COVID-19 vaccine listed by TCRdb under 2021. Regarding the study in general: TCR sequencing covered approximately 230 trial participants: 207 given two doses of AZD1222 and approximately 26 given two doses of MenACWY control vaccine. Trial participants were enrolled by age into 18-55, 56-69 and 70-plus year subgroups, with about 150, 28 and 57 TCR-sequenced participants respectively. Points the paper makes about the study in general: Because no samples from the day 14 peak response were available, repertoires could be characterized only after the peak T cell response. After two AZD1222 doses, spike-specific TCR breadth and depth were significantly higher than at day 0 and than in MenACWY recipients. CD4 TCRs associated with the vaccine covered the entire spike protein, and the dominant responses were in regions 160-218 and 743-854. Conclusions about previously exposed vaccinees are limited, since just a handful of AZD1222 recipients were seropositive for SARS-CoV-2 at baseline. Most participants were white British and females outnumbered males, and the authors suggested that clonal diversity may have been underestimated. Reportedly, almost half of the unique spike-specific TCRs recognized epitopes lying outside the regions that are mutated in the B.1.351 and B.1.1.7 variants. The 56-69-year group was small, and its depth increase did not reach significance, likely because of low power.

What this sample's time point label stands for: about 28 days (+/-7) after the second vaccine dose. AZD1222 recipients with second doses at about 4 weeks or about 12 weeks were pooled, because spike-specific TCR depth and breadth did not differ between schedules. Vaccinee samples came from UK trials COV001 and COV002, including a single-blind randomized controlled phase 2/3 trial of AZD1222 (ChAdOx1 nCoV-19) in healthy adults. For TCRbeta chain sequencing, PBMC samples were collected from trial participants at day 0 and at day 28 after the second dose. The CDR3 regions of human TCRbeta chains were subjected to immunosequencing. In the original analysis: TCRs in the repertoires were compared against a reference library of SARS-CoV-2-specific TCRs that had been generated with the MIRA antigen-specificity platform. Breadth was defined as the fraction of unique TCRs that were SARS-CoV-2-associated, and depth was defined as the fraction of total T cells that were SARS-CoV-2-associated. Using the MIRA data, every spike-specific TCR was mapped to the spike region that the TCR reacted to and assigned to either a CD4 or a CD8 class. Log10-transformed breadth and depth values were compared by one-way ANOVA with Sidak's multiple comparisons tests. What TCRdb holds here is the immuneACCESS table cut down to in-frame rearrangements. Part of the clones is not present; checked against another copy, under half of the missing clones reflect an unresolved V gene, and the others are unexplained. Clone size and the V and J calls come from that table; the DNA yielded D and trimming. The sample includes 120,000 to 150,000 clones, with more than 85% observed a single time. Of the sample, roughly 4% falls within the top ten clones.

A note on this clone: It lacks a known antigen. No much larger clonotype is one base removed from it; base qualities were not supplied.

The CDR3 spans 15 residues, from the cysteine through the phenylalanine. Only the CDR3 DNA is retained, 45 bases long and in frame from the first base. The germline V gene (reference sequence) provides CDR1 MNHEY and CDR2 SMNVEV. V is cut by 6 bases and J by 0 bases, and the space between the germline ends is 11 bases. The source is an adult who received the AZD1222 COVID-19 vaccine. The chain couples TRBV27 to TRBJ1-4; TRBD1 is a weak D gene call, 6 bases matching. The material was peripheral blood, obtained 28 days after the second AZD1222 dose. In nucleotide form, the sequence is TGTGCCAGCAGCATGAACAGGGCAACTAATGAAAAACTGTTTTTT. Translated, it gives CASSMNRATNEKLFF.